This T cell receptor (beta chain) derives from a study of T cells in Graves' hyperthyroidism and ophthalmopathy. General study findings and limits: Ophthalmopathy was model-predicted a median roughly 6.5 months pre-onset.

Template material for amplifying TCR beta CDR3 regions consisted of RNA transcripts. HTBI primers were employed in a first-round RT-PCR of the TCR CDR3. TCRdb reprocessed the multiplex PCR reads via MiXCR and lists one record per CDR3 protein. The top ten clones hold around 19% of a sample with 500,000 to 600,000 distinct CDR3 sequences, around 46% of them seen once. Lactation, pregnancy, other autoimmune disease or uncontrolled infection excluded patients. To note about this clonotype: The target antigen is unknown. An end of the junction does not agree with germline; a read error may underlie this.

CDR3 length equals 14 residues. CDR1 and CDR2 (germline): SGHAT, FQNNGV. This sequence was found in an adult woman with Graves' disease, either hyperthyroidism or ophthalmopathy (not recorded which). The sample taken for sequencing was peripheral blood or thyroid tissue (not recorded which). The gene calls are TRBV11-2 and TRBJ1-1; 7 bases fit TRBD1. The CDR3: CVSSSDRADTEAFF. The CDR3 bases are TGTGTCAGCAGCTCCGACAGGGCGGACACTGAAGCTTTCTTT.